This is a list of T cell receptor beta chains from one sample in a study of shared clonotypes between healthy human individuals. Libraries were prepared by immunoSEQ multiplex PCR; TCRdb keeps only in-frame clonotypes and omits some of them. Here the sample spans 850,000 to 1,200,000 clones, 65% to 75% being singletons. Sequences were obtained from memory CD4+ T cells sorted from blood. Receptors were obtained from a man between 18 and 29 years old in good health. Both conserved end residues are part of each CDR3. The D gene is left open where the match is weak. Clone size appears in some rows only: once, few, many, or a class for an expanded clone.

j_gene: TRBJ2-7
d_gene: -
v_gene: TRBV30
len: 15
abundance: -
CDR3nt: TGTGCCTGGAGTCCAGGGGTCCCTTCTGTTTACGAGCAGTACTTC
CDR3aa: CAWSPGVPSVYEQYF

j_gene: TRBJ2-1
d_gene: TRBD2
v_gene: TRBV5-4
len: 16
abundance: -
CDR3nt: TGTGCCAGCAGCTTAGGACTAGCGGGACCCTACAATGAGCAGTTCTTC
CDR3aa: CASSLGLAGPYNEQFF

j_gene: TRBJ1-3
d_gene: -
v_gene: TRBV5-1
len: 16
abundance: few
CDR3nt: TGCGCCAGCAGCTTGGGGCAGGCGATCTCTGGAAACACCATATATTTT
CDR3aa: CASSLGQAISGNTIYF

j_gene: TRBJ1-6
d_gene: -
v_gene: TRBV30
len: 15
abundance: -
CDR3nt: TGTGCCTGGAGTGTTCCCGGGAGTATGAATTCACCCCTCCACTTT
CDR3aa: CAWSVPGSMNSPLHF

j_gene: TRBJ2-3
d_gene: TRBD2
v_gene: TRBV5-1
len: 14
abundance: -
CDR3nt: TGCGCCAGCAGCGCGGGAGGGAGCACAGATACGCAGTATTTT
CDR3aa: CASSAGGSTDTQYF

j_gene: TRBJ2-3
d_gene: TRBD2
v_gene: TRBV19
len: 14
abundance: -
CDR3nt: TGTGCCGTGGGAGCGGGAAGGGGCACAGATACGCAGTATTTT
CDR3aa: CAVGAGRGTDTQYF

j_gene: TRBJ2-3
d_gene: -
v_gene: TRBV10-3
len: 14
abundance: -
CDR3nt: TGTGCCATCAAGAGGAACTCTGGGGGCGATACGCAGTATTTT
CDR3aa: CAIKRNSGGDTQYF

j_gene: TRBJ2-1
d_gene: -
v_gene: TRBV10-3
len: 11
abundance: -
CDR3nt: TGTGCCATCAGTGACGGCTATGAGCAGTTCTTC
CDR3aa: CAISDGYEQFF

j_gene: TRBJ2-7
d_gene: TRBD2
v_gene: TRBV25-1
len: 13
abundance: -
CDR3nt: TGTGCCAGTGGGGCAGCGGGGGCGTACGAGCAGTACTTC
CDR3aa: CASGAAGAYEQYF

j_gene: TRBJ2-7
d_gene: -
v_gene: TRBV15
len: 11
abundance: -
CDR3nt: TGTGCCACCAGCAGAGATCACGAGCAGTACTTC
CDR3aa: CATSRDHEQYF

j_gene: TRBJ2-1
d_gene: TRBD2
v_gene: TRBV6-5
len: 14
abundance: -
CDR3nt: TGTGCCAGCAGTCCGGGACTAGTATACAATGAGCAGTTCTTC
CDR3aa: CASSPGLVYNEQFF

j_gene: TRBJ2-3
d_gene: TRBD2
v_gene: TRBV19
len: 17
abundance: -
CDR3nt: TGTGCCAGTAGTATCGGGGCTAGCGGGAGGTTGTCGGATACGCAGTATTTT
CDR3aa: CASSIGASGRLSDTQYF

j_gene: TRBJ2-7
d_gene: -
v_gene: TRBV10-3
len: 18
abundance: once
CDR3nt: TGTGCCATCAGGCGCGATGTACAGGGCGGGGATGGTGGATACGAGCAGTACTTC
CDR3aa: CAIRRDVQGGDGGYEQYF

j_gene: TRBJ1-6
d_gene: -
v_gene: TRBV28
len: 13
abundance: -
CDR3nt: TGTGCCACCAGAGAGGGGTTAGGTTCACCCCTCCACTTT
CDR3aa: CATREGLGSPLHF

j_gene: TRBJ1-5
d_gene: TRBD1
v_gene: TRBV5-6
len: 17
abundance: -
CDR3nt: TGTGCCAGCAGCTTACAGTCAGGGGGCGCTTCGAATCAGCCCCAGCATTTT
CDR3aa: CASSLQSGGASNQPQHF

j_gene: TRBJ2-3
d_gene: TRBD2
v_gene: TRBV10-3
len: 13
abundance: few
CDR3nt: TGTGCCACCACTAGCGGACTCACAGATACGCAGTATTTT
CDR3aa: CATTSGLTDTQYF

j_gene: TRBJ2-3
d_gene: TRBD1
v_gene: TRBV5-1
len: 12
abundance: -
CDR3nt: TGCGCCAGCAGCAGACAGGGCGATACGCAGTATTTT
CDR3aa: CASSRQGDTQYF

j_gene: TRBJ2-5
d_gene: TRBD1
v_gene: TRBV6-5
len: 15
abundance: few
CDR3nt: TGTGCCAGCAGTTTTATGACAGGGGGCGGAGAGACCCAGTACTTC
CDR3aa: CASSFMTGGGETQYF

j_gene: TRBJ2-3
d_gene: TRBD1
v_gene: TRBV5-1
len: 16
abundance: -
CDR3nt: TGCGCCAGCAGCCATGGACAGGGGAGGGGAACAGATACGCAGTATTTT
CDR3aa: CASSHGQGRGTDTQYF

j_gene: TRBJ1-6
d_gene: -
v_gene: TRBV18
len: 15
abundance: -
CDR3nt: TGTGCCAGCTCAAGCATTGGGGGTGGAAATTCACCCCTCCACTTT
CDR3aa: CASSSIGGGNSPLHF

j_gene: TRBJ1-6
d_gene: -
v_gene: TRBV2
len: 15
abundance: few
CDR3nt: TGTGCCAGCAAAGGGTCGAGCTCCTATAATTCACCCCTCCACTTT
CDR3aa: CASKGSSSYNSPLHF

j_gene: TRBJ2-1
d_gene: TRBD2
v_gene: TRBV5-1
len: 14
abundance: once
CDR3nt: TGCGCCAGCAGCTTAGGCGGGAGGGACAATGAGCAGTTCTTC
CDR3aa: CASSLGGRDNEQFF

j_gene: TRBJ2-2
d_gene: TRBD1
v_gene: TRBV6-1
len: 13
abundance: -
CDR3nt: TGTGCCAGCAGCAGGGACAGGACCGGGGAGCTGTTTTTT
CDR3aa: CASSRDRTGELFF

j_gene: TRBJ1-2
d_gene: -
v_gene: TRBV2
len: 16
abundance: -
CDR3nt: TGTGCCAGCAAGCCAGAGGTTTATGCGGGGTCCTATGGCTACACCTTC
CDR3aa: CASKPEVYAGSYGYTF

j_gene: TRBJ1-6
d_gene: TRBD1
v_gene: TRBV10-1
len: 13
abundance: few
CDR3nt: TGCGCCAGCAGCCAGGGGGCTTCGTCACCCCTCCACTTT
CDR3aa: CASSQGASSPLHF

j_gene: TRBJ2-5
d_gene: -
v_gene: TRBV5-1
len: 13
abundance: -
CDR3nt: TGCGCCAGCAGCGTTAGTCAACAAGAGACCCAGTACTTC
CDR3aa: CASSVSQQETQYF

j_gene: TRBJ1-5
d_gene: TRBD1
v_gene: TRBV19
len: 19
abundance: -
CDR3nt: TGTGCCAGTAGTATACAGGGGGCCCAACACATATATAGCAATCAGCCCCAGCATTTT
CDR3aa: CASSIQGAQHIYSNQPQHF

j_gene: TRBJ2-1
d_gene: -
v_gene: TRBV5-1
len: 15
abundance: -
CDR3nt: TGCGCCAGCAGCTTGGGGGGGAGCTCCTACAATGAGCAGTTCTTC
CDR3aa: CASSLGGSSYNEQFF

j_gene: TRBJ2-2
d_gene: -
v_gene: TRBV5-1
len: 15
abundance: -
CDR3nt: TGCGCCAGCAGCTTGGACCCGGGAACGAACGGGGAGCTGTTTTTT
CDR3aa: CASSLDPGTNGELFF

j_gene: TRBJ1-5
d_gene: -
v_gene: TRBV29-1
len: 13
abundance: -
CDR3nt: TGCAGCGTTGGGGCAGGGATGGGCCAGCCCCAGCATTTT
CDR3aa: CSVGAGMGQPQHF

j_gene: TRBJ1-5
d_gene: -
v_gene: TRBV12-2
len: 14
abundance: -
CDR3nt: TGTGCAAGTCGCCCCTGGCTCCCCCATCAGCCCCAGCATTTT
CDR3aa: CASRPWLPHQPQHF

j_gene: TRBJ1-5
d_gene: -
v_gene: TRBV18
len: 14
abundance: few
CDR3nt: TGTGCCAGCTCACCAGGGGACATCAATCAGCCCCAGCATTTT
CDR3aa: CASSPGDINQPQHF

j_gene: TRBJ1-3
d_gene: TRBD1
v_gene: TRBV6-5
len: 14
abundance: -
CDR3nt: TGTGCCAGCAGTGCCGGGACAGGGAGGCACACCATATATTTT
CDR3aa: CASSAGTGRHTIYF

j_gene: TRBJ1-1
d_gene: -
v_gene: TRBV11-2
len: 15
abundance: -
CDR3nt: TGTGCCAGCAGCTTAGTCGAGATGGTGTCGACTGAAGCTTTCTTT
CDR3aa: CASSLVEMVSTEAFF

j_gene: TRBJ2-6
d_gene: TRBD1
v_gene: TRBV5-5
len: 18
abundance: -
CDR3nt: TGTGCCAGCAGCTTGGGGGCAGGGGGCTCCTCTGGGGCCAACGTCCTGACTTTC
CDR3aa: CASSLGAGGSSGANVLTF

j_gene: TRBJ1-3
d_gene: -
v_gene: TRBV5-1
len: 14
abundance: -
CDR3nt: TGCGCCAGCTCCCCTATTGGCCCTGGAAACACCATATATTTT
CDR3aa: CASSPIGPGNTIYF

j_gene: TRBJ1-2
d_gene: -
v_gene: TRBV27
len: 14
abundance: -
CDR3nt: TGTGCCAGCAGTCCCTCCTCGGGGGGCTATGGCTACACCTTC
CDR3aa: CASSPSSGGYGYTF

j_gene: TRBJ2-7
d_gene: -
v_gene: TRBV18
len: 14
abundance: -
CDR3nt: TGTGCCAGCTCACCCTCGGGGTCCTCCTACGAGCAGTACTTC
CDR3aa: CASSPSGSSYEQYF

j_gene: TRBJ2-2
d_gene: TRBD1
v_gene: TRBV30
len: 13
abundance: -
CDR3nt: TGTGCCCGCGGACAGGTCCTCACCGGGGAGCTGTTTTTT
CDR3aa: CARGQVLTGELFF

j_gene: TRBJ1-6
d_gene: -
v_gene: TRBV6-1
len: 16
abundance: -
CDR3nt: TGTGCCAGCAGTGATCTAGCTGGGGTCTATAATTCACCCCTCCACTTT
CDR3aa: CASSDLAGVYNSPLHF

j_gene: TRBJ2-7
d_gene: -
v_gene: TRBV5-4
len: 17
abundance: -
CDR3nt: TGTGCCAGCAGTTCCCTTTCGCCCGCTGTCCCCCCCTACGAGCAGTACTTC
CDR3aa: CASSSLSPAVPPYEQYF

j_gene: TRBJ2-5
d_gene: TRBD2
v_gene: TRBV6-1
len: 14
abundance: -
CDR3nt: TGTGCCAGCAGTGGGGGACTAGTATCCGAGACCCAGTACTTC
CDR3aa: CASSGGLVSETQYF

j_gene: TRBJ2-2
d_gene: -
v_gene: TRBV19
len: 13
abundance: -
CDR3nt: TGTGCCAGTGCTGGTGGGTCTGCCGGGGAGCTGTTTTTT
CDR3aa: CASAGGSAGELFF